The 16 T cell receptor beta chains presented below share a single source sample, sequenced in a study of patients and donors after allogeneic stem cell transplantation. MiXCR, run by TCRdb on the RT-PCR reads, gives a single entry per CDR3 protein. The sample carries about a million distinct CDR3 sequences, roughly 17% recorded once. Sequences were obtained from blood, either unsorted or a sorted T cell fraction (not recorded which). The receptors derive from a human donor who was either an allogeneic HSCT recipient or a stem cell or donor lymphocyte infusion donor (not recorded which). It is not recorded whose cells these are; they may come from a transplant donor.

This clonotype showed up just a few times. V usage is TRBV5-6 and J usage is TRBJ1-5, with D possibly being TRBD1 (5 bases). The CDR3 contains 13 residues. Deletions cut 0 bases from V and 7 bases from J, with 8 bases between. Germline CDR1 and CDR2: SGHDT and YYEEEE. CDR3 amino acids: CASSLAGRQPQHF. DNA of the CDR3: TGTGCCAGCAGCTTGGCAGGGAGGCAGCCCCAGCATTTT.

This clonotype was picked up one time. The chain uses TRBV6-2 or TRBV6-3 and TRBJ2-2; TRBD2 agrees at 12 bases. Germline loops: CDR1 MNHEY, CDR2 SVGEGT. This CDR3 contains 17 residues. V shed 7 bases, J shed 3 bases, and the junction held 9 bases outside the gene matches. CDR3 DNA sequence: TGTGCCAGCACTATAATCAGACTAGCGGGGGACACCGGGGAGCTGTTTTTT. It encodes CASTIIRLAGDTGELFF.

This clonotype was counted between two and nine times. The chain carries TRBV20-1 and TRBJ1-2; a weak D match, TRBD1 (5 bases). Germline assignment: CDR1 DFQATT and CDR2 SNEGSKA (reference sequence). The CDR3 is 14 residues long. Trimming removed 6 bases at V and 7 bases at J, with 21 bases between. CDR3: CSALRRDLRAGYTF. The DNA for the CDR3 is TGCAGTGCACTGAGACGGGACCTACGGGCTGGCTACACCTTC.

CDR3 in DNA: TGTGCCAGCAGTTCTTTAACAGGGTCCGGAGGACCCGGGGAGCTGTTTTTT. It translates to CASSSLTGSGGPGELFF. This sequence joins TRBV12-3 or TRBV12-4 and TRBJ2-2; perhaps TRBD1 as D (6 bases). The CDR3 is made up of 17 amino acids. V lost 4 bases and J 6 bases, leaving 21 bases between the germline ends.

This clonotype was seen only a few times. The V gene is TRBV7-8, the J gene TRBJ2-7, with D tentatively TRBD1 (5 bases). CDR3 length: 15 residues. V lost 5 bases to trimming and J lost 3 bases, with 17 bases between them. Germline V gene lookup returns CDR1 SGHVS and CDR2 FQNEAQ. CDR3 sequence (DNA): TGTGCCAGCAGCCAGGGTGAACTGCCCCTCTACGAGCAGTACTTC. Its protein is CASSQGELPLYEQYF.

V and J are TRBV5-8 and TRBJ2-7; TRBD1 agrees at 9 bases. Germline CDR1 is SGHTS and CDR2 is YDEGEE. The CDR3 contains 15 residues. V was clipped by 4 bases and J by 3 bases; unmatched bases: 8. The CDR3 region has the DNA TGTGCCAGCAGCCAGGGACAGGGTGTTATCTACGAGCAGTACTTC. This encodes CASSQGQGVIYEQYF.

This clonotype occurred a few times. The V gene is TRBV29-1, the J gene TRBJ2-3, with TRBD2 matching over 11 bases. Trimming removed 6 bases from V and 4 bases from J; junction bases left unmatched: 9. Per germline, CDR1 SQVTM and CDR2 ANQGSEA. The CDR3 extends over 15 amino acids. The CDR3 loop is CSVIDSGGASDTQYF. The CDR3 DNA reads TGCAGCGTGATAGATAGCGGGGGGGCCTCAGATACGCAGTATTTT.

This clonotype has a count of ten or more. V is TRBV12-3 or TRBV12-4 and J is TRBJ1-1; D may be TRBD1 (5 bases). V gave up 4 bases and J gave up 2 bases, with 14 bases separating them. This CDR3 region has 15 residues. CDR3 sequence reads: CASSWRDGTNTEAFF. The CDR3 bases are TGTGCCAGCAGTTGGAGGGACGGTACTAACACTGAAGCTTTCTTT.

There are a few counts of this clonotype. The CDR3 coding sequence is TGCAGTGCTACACAAGAGTCTCAGGGAAACACCATATATTTT. It translates to CSATQESQGNTIYF. The V and J genes are TRBV20-1 and TRBJ1-3; no firm D call. Between the trimmed V and J ends, which lost 4 bases and 4 bases, there was a span of 14 bases. Germline loops: CDR1 DFQATT, CDR2 SNEGSKA (reference sequence). The CDR3 is 14 amino acids.

Only a few counts were recorded for this clonotype. The rearrangement joins TRBV27 to TRBJ2-3; TRBD1 is a possible D gene (5 bases). V dropped 3 bases and J dropped 4 bases, with 14 bases sitting between them. CDR1 is MNHEY, CDR2 SMNVEV, per germline (reference sequence). This CDR3 is built from 15 residues. The CDR3 spells CASSFSAGLPDTQYF. The CDR3 bases are TGTGCCAGCAGTTTCTCGGCAGGGTTACCAGATACGCAGTATTTT.

This chain joins TRBV10-3 and TRBJ1-5; D may be TRBD1 (5 bases). Germline CDR1 reads ENHRY; CDR2 reads SYGVKD. The CDR3 covers 13 residues. Between the trimmed V and J ends, which lost 10 bases and 0 bases, there was a span of 10 bases. The CDR3 DNA reads TGTGCCACCGGAGGGGATAGCAATCAGCCCCAGCATTTT. It specifies CATGGDSNQPQHF.

This chain uses TRBV3-1 with TRBJ2-7; D gene ambiguous. Germline-derived CDR1 and CDR2 are LGHDT and YNNKEL (reference sequence). CDR3 length equals 14 residues. V gave up 0 bases and J gave up 2 bases, with 8 bases separating them. CDR3 DNA sequence: TGTGCCAGCAGCCAAGACTCGCGGACCTACGAGCAGTACTTC. It specifies CASSQDSRTYEQYF.

This clonotype appeared many times. The rearrangement links TRBV29-1 to TRBJ2-2; D remains unclear. The V gene lost 5 bases and the J gene lost 2 bases, with 12 bases spanning the gap. Germline-derived CDR1 and CDR2 are SQVTM and ANQGSEA. The CDR3 is 14 amino acids. The CDR3 reads CSVRLSFNTGELFF. CDR3 nucleotide sequence: TGCAGCGTTAGACTTTCCTTTAACACCGGGGAGCTGTTTTTT.

There are many counts of this clonotype. The chain joins TRBV12-3 or TRBV12-4 to TRBJ2-7; D remains ambiguous. V gave up 7 bases and J gave up 1 base, with 11 bases separating them. CDR3 size: 13 residues. DNA of the CDR3: TGTGCCAGCACCTTAAGGCTTTCCTACGAGCAGTACTTC. It encodes CASTLRLSYEQYF.

This clonotype has a handful of counts. The chain couples TRBV18 to TRBJ2-7; D gene ambiguous. CDR1 is KGHSH and CDR2 is LQKENI in the germline V gene. V lost 3 bases and J lost 1, with 10 bases in between. The CDR3 runs to 14 residues. The CDR3 bases are TGTGCCAGCTCACCCGGATACGGTTCCTACGAGCAGTACTTC. This sequence encodes CASSPGYGSYEQYF.

This clonotype was seen many times. The gene calls are TRBV4-3 and TRBJ2-1; D possibly matches TRBD1 or TRBD2 (6 bases each). Germline V gene lookup returns CDR1 LGHNA and CDR2 YSLEER. The CDR3 contains 17 residues. The V end was cut by 0 bases, the J end by 3 bases, with 15 bases between. In DNA form, the CDR3 reads TGCGCCAGCAGCCAAGATCTAGGGGGGATTGTCTACAATGAGCAGTTCTTC. Translating gives CASSQDLGGIVYNEQFF.